This T cell receptor (beta chain) was found in a study of T cell responses to AZD1222 COVID-19 vaccine. Study in general: Pooling was applied to second doses at about 4 or about 12 weeks. Notes on the study in general: CD4 TCRs associated with vaccination spanned spike, dominating at 160-218 and 743-854. Once two AZD1222 doses were given, Spike-specific TCR breadth and depth went up.

Using immunoSEQ multiplex PCR, the repertoire was profiled, and TCRdb retains in-frame clones only, with some absent. The repertoire holds 95,000 to 150,000 clones, with about nine tenths as singletons. Remarks on this clone: What it recognizes is unknown.

This CDR3 comprises 14 residues. Per germline, CDR1 LNHNV and CDR2 YYDKDF (reference sequence). Deletions cut 4 bases from V and 2 bases from J, with 12 bases between. This sequence originates from an adult in good health. V gene TRBV15 combines with J gene TRBJ2-7; possibly TRBD1 or TRBD2 for D (5 bases each). The material sequenced was peripheral blood, taken on day 0 of AZD1222 vaccination. The CDR3 sequence is CATSMGVGTYEQYF. In nucleotides, the CDR3 is TGTGCCACCAGCATGGGGGTCGGGACCTACGAGCAGTACTTC.